The next 30 T cell receptor beta chains were all read from a single sample in a study of blood T cell repertoires in COVID-19. The table came from immunoSEQ multiplex PCR; TCRdb's copy has only in-frame clones and leaves some out. The data show 200,000 to 250,000 clones, with less than 90% seen just once and around 6.5% held by the top ten. Sequencing input: peripheral blood. The receptor set was obtained from a man aged 55-75 years with acute or convalescent COVID-19.

The chain combines TRBV19 with TRBJ2-2; 12 bases fit TRBD2. CDR3 size: 15 residues. The V gene's germline CDR1 is LNHDA and CDR2 SQIVND (reference sequence). V lost 5 bases and J lost 7; bases outside the gene matches: 5. CDR3 region: CASSPPSGRGGELFF. CDR3 nucleotide sequence: TGTGCCAGTAGTCCCCCTAGCGGGAGGGGCGGGGAGCTGTTTTTT.

The chain carries TRBV5-1 and TRBJ2-2; 10 nucleotides agree with TRBD2. V was clipped by 2 bases and J by 7 bases; unmatched bases: 8. Per germline, CDR1 SGHRS and CDR2 YFSETQ. The CDR3 length is 16 residues. The CDR3 spells CASSLSGRADIGELFF. The CDR3 DNA sequence: TGCGCCAGCAGCTTAAGCGGGAGGGCCGATATCGGGGAGCTGTTTTTT.

The chain joins TRBV6-5 to TRBJ1-1; 9 positions agree with TRBD1. V lost 8 bases, J lost 3 bases, and 7 bases stayed unmatched. The CDR3 loop spans 14 amino acids. Germline V CDR1 and CDR2: MNHEY, SVGAGI. The CDR3 DNA reads as TGTGCCAGCCAGACAGGGGGAAAGGACACTGAAGCTTTCTTT. Protein product: CASQTGGKDTEAFF.

The chain has TRBV2 and TRBJ2-5; D is possibly TRBD2 (5 bases). Trimming removed 7 bases at V and 4 bases at J, with 13 bases between. In germline, CDR1 is SNHLY, CDR2 FYNNEI. CDR3 length: 13 residues. The CDR3 loop is CASNTGLGETQYF. Here the CDR3 DNA reads TGTGCCAGCAACACGGGGTTGGGAGAGACCCAGTACTTC. The variable domain in full, completed from reference TRBV2 and TRBJ2-5, reads EPEVTQTPSHQVTQMGQEVILRCVPISNHLYFYWYRQILGQKVEFLVSFYNNEISEKSEIFDDQFSVERPDGSNFTLKIRSTKLEDSAMYFCASNTGLGETQYFGPGTRLLVL.

This chain joins TRBV7-2 and TRBJ2-7; TRBD2 is a possible D gene (6 bases). The germline CDR1 and CDR2 sequences are SGHTA and FQGNSA. V was pared by 3 bases and J by 0 bases, with 15 bases between. The CDR3 covers 16 residues. CDR3 protein: CASSLASSVSSYEQYF. DNA for the CDR3: TGTGCCAGCAGCTTGGCTTCTAGCGTCAGCTCCTACGAGCAGTACTTC.

The rearrangement joins TRBV19 to TRBJ1-2; D not resolved. CDR3 length: 14 residues. Trimming took off 6 bases at V and 5 bases at J, with 16 bases between the two ends. Germline V gene lookup returns CDR1 LNHDA and CDR2 SQIVND (reference sequence). CDR3 bases: TGTGCCAGTAGAGCCACAAGGTCGGGATATGGCTACACCTTC. It encodes CASRATRSGYGYTF. The variable domain in full, completed from reference TRBV19 and TRBJ1-2, reads DGGITQSPKYLFRKEGQNVTLSCEQNLNHDAMYWYRQDPGQGLRLIYYSQIVNDFQKGDIAEGYSVSREKKESFPLTVTSAQKNPTAFYLCASRATRSGYGYTFGSGTRLTVV.

The chain carries TRBV4-1 and TRBJ1-5, with unresolved D. V lost 3 bases and J 3 bases, leaving 12 bases between the germline ends. The CDR3 spans 15 residues. Germline values: CDR1 MGHRA, CDR2 YSYEKL. CDR3 coding DNA: TGCGCCAGCAGCCAGCCCGGTAAAAACAATCAGCCCCAGCATTTT. Translating it yields CASSQPGKNNQPQHF.

Notes on this clone: Additional DNA sequences in this sample encode the identical CDR3. The chain has TRBV9 and TRBJ2-1, with 10 bases identical to TRBD2. J lost 4 bases, V lost 4 bases, and 5 bases had no gene match. CDR3 length: 15 amino acids. Per germline, CDR1 SGDLS and CDR2 YYNGEE. The CDR3 DNA reads as TGTGCCAGCAGCTCTCGGACTAGCGGTTACAATGAGCAGTTCTTC. Translating gives CASSSRTSGYNEQFF.

The chain combines TRBV30 with TRBJ1-4; D remains unclear. Germline V gene data show CDR1 as GTSNPN and CDR2 as SVGIG (reference sequence). This CDR3 is 15 amino acids long. Trimming took off 1 base at V and 0 bases at J, with 9 bases between the two ends. CDR3 loop: CAWSAVYSTNEKLFF. The CDR3 nucleotides read TGTGCCTGGAGTGCTGTTTACTCAACTAATGAAAAACTGTTTTTT. The full variable domain, in which reference TRBV30 and TRBJ1-4 provide the parts outside the CDR3, is SQTIHQWPATLVQPVGSPLSLECTVEGTSNPNLYWYRQAAGRGLQLLFYSVGIGQISSEVPQNLSASRPQDRQFILSSKKLLLSDSGFYLCAWSAVYSTNEKLFFGSGTQLSVL.

The chain recombines TRBV6-5 with TRBJ2-3, with TRBD1 as a possible D gene (6 bases). CDR1 is MNHEY, CDR2 SVGAGI, per germline. The ends were cut back, 7 bases at V and 2 bases at J, with 13 bases in the middle. The CDR3 loop spans 14 amino acids. This CDR3 reads CASTSRGDTDTQYF. The CDR3 DNA reads TGTGCCAGCACAAGCAGGGGAGACACAGATACGCAGTATTTT.

The chain carries TRBV19 and TRBJ1-2; the D gene is possibly TRBD1 (5 bases). Deletions cut 7 bases from V and 3 bases from J, with 15 bases between. CDR3 length: 14 residues. Germline-derived CDR1 and CDR2 are LNHDA and SQIVND (reference sequence). The CDR3 DNA is TGTGCCAGTACCGCGGGGACGGGATACTATGGCTACACCTTC. It translates to CASTAGTGYYGYTF.

The chain employs TRBV7-2 and TRBJ2-1, with D possibly matching TRBD2 (6 bases). CDR3 length: 15 amino acids. V was shortened by 6 bases and J by 6 bases, with 18 bases between the two germline ends. The V gene's germline CDR1 is SGHTA and CDR2 FQGNSA. CDR3 bases: TGTGCCAGCAGGCTAGCCGCGGAGGGTCGCAATGAGCAGTTCTTC. It specifies CASRLAAEGRNEQFF.

In this sample, this clone turned up once. The rearrangement uses TRBV18 and TRBJ2-2; 9 bases are a match to TRBD1. V dropped 3 bases and J dropped 1; count of bases not matched to a gene: 6. CDR1 and CDR2 (germline): KGHSH, LQKENI. There are 17 residues in the CDR3. CDR3 coding DNA: TGTGCCAGCTCACCGCCCGGGACAGGGATGAACACCGGGGAGCTGTTTTTT. Protein product: CASSPPGTGMNTGELFF.

This clone has just a few counts. V is TRBV29-1 and J is TRBJ1-5; unclear D gene. CDR3 length: 13 residues. Trimming shortened V by 2 bases and J by 6 bases, and 11 bases separated the two germline ends. Germline V gene data show CDR1 as SQVTM and CDR2 as ANQGSEA. The CDR3 DNA is TGCAGCGTTGAAACGTCAGAGGGTCAGCCCCAGCATTTT. The encoded protein is CSVETSEGQPQHF.

This rearrangement joins TRBV5-4 to TRBJ2-5, with 12 bases that match TRBD1. The germline V gene has CDR1 SGHNT and CDR2 YYREEE (reference sequence). This CDR3 comprises 15 residues. Trimming at V came to 4 bases and at J to 4 bases, leaving 5 bases not matched to a gene. CDR3 bases: TGTGCCAGCAGCGGGACAGGGGGCGCGGGAGAGACCCAGTACTTC. Translated: CASSGTGGAGETQYF.

CDR3 loop: CATSVTGGTGELFF. In nucleotides, the CDR3 is TGTGCCACCAGTGTAACAGGGGGAACCGGGGAGCTGTTTTTT. This chain links TRBV24-1 with TRBJ2-2; 8 bases align to TRBD1. This CDR3 has 14 amino acids. From germline, CDR1 is KGHDR and CDR2 SFDVKD. V trimming: 5 bases; J trimming: 5 bases; junction bases outside the gene matches: 3.

This chain joins TRBV5-4 and TRBJ2-7; 7 bases map to TRBD2. Germline V gives CDR1 SGHNT, CDR2 YYREEE (reference sequence). V trimming: 1 base; J trimming: 3 bases; junction bases outside the gene matches: 7. The CDR3 runs to 15 residues. In DNA, the CDR3 is TGTGCCAGCAGCTTGAGCGGGACTGGGGTCTACGAGCAGTACTTC. Protein product: CASSLSGTGVYEQYF.

V and J are TRBV4-2 and TRBJ1-2; TRBD1 matches 8 bases. The CDR3 totals 17 residues. Trimming took 0 bases from V and 1 from J; bases not matched to a gene: 7. Germline lookup yields CDR1 LGHNA and CDR2 YNFKEQ. Here the CDR3 reads CASSQERTGSRNYGYTF. The CDR3 nucleotides read TGTGCCAGCAGCCAAGAAAGGACAGGGAGCCGTAACTATGGCTACACCTTC.

This sequence joins TRBV6-2 or TRBV6-3 and TRBJ1-1, with D uncertain. The CDR3 is made up of 12 amino acids. The germline V gene encodes CDR1 MNHEY and CDR2 SVGEGT. The V gene lost 5 bases and the J gene lost 10 bases, with 14 bases spanning the gap. CDR3 coding DNA: TGTGCCAGCAGTCTCACACCTAGCGGAGCTTTCTTT. It encodes CASSLTPSGAFF.

The chain couples TRBV6-6 to TRBJ2-3; D uncertain. Germline assignment: CDR1 MNHNY and CDR2 SVGAGI (reference sequence). Trimming removed 5 bases from V and 2 bases from J, with 5 bases in between. This CDR3 region has 12 residues. The chain's CDR3 is CASSPNTDTQYF. CDR3 bases: TGTGCCAGCAGTCCCAACACAGATACGCAGTATTTT.

This chain joins TRBV4-3 and TRBJ1-3; 7 positions match TRBD1. Per the germline V gene, CDR1 is LGHNA and CDR2 is YSLEER. The V gene end was trimmed by 3 bases and the J gene end by 5 bases; junction bases not matched to a gene: 7. This CDR3 is built from 15 residues. CDR3 sequence: CASSQGDSMRNTIYF. In DNA, the CDR3 is TGCGCCAGCAGCCAGGGGGACAGCATGAGAAACACCATATATTTT.

The rearrangement uses TRBV27 and TRBJ2-2; a weak D match, TRBD1 (6 bases). Germline V CDR1 and CDR2: MNHEY, SMNVEV (reference sequence). Trimming took off 3 bases at V and 0 bases at J, with 14 bases between the two ends. The CDR3 is 17 amino acids. In DNA, the CDR3 is TGTGCCAGCAGTTTCCAATTGGGGGCCTCGAACACCGGGGAGCTGTTTTTT. It yields the protein CASSFQLGASNTGELFF.

The J gene is TRBJ2-6, the V gene TRBV5-6; no clear D gene. The CDR3 loop spans 14 amino acids. Germline V lookup: CDR1 SGHDT, CDR2 YYEEEE. Trimming shortened V by 4 bases and J by 2 bases, and 7 bases separated the two germline ends. The CDR3 nucleotides read TGTGCCAGCAGCCTAATTCCTGGGGCCAACGTCCTGACTTTC. Amino acids: CASSLIPGANVLTF.

The chain uses TRBV10-3 and TRBJ2-7, with 7 bases lining up with TRBD1. Germline CDR1 is ENHRY and CDR2 is SYGVKD. V was clipped by 7 bases and J by 3 bases; unmatched bases: 12. The CDR3 consists of 15 residues. CDR3 in amino acids: CAINTRDSQFYEQYF. The CDR3 DNA is TGTGCCATCAATACGAGGGACAGTCAGTTCTACGAGCAGTACTTC.

The rearrangement joins TRBV4-3 to TRBJ1-1; D not certain. V was trimmed by 4 bases and J by 5 bases, leaving 8 bases between them. From germline, CDR1 is LGHNA and CDR2 YSLEER. The CDR3 is made up of 12 amino acids. The CDR3 loop is CASSREGTEAFF. DNA of the CDR3: TGCGCCAGCAGCCGGGAGGGTACTGAAGCTTTCTTT.

This clone was counted a few times. The rearrangement links TRBV9 to TRBJ1-2; 10 bases match TRBD1. Germline V CDR1 and CDR2: SGDLS, YYNGEE. The CDR3 covers 15 residues. V was clipped by 3 bases and J by 7 bases; unmatched bases: 9. DNA for the CDR3: TGTGCCAGCAGCGGACCCGGGACAGGGGCATTTGGCTACACCTTC. Amino acids: CASSGPGTGAFGYTF.

This clone was recorded only once. The chain couples TRBV29-1 to TRBJ1-1, with D tentatively TRBD1 (5 bases). CDR3 length equals 14 residues. Germline-derived CDR1 and CDR2 are SQVTM and ANQGSEA. V was trimmed by 4 bases and J by 0 bases, leaving 12 bases between them. DNA for the CDR3: TGCAGCGTTGTTGGGGCAGCAATGAACACTGAAGCTTTCTTT. It is translated as CSVVGAAMNTEAFF.

The J gene is TRBJ1-1, the V gene TRBV6-6; 7 positions match TRBD1. This CDR3 has 15 residues. The germline gives CDR1 MNHNY, CDR2 SVGAGI (reference sequence). V was clipped by 2 bases and J by 5 bases; unmatched bases: 8. CDR3 bases: TGTGCCAGCAGTTACGAAGGGGGCGCGGATACTGAAGCTTTCTTT. Translating gives CASSYEGGADTEAFF.

This sequence joins TRBV4-3 and TRBJ1-5, with D possibly being TRBD1 (5 bases). Germline-derived CDR1 and CDR2 are LGHNA and YSLEER. Trimming left V 4 bases short and J 3 bases short, with 10 bases between. The CDR3 totals 14 residues. The CDR3 region has the DNA TGCGCCAGCAGCCCGGACACAGTCAATCAGCCCCAGCATTTT. It codes for CASSPDTVNQPQHF.

This clone has a single count. The chain carries TRBV13 and TRBJ1-1, with TRBD1 as a possible D gene (5 bases). The CDR3 contains 14 residues. With 5 bases removed from V and 8 bases from J, the gap between germline ends came to 18 bases. Germline loops: CDR1 PRHDT, CDR2 FYEKMQ (reference sequence). CDR3 DNA sequence: TGTGCCAGCAGCCCTAAACATACCTCAGGGGAAGCTTTCTTT. This sequence encodes CASSPKHTSGEAFF.